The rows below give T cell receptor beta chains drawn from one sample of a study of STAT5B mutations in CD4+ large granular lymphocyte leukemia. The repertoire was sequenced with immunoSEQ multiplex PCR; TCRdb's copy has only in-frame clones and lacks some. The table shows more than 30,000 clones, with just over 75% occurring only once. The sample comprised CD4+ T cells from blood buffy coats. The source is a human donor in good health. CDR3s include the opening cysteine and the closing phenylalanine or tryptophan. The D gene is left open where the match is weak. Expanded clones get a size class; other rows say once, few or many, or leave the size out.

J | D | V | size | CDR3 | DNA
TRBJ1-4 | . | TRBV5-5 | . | CASSLESEYEKLFF | TGTGCCAGCAGCTTGGAGTCAGAATATGAAAAACTGTTTTTT
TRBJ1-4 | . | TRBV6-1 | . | CASSDPQGVNEKLFF | TGTGCCAGCAGTGACCCTCAGGGAGTCAATGAAAAACTGTTTTTT
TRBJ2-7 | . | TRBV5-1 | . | CASSSSPATSYEQYF | TGCGCCAGCAGCTCCTCACCGGCGACCTCCTACGAGCAGTACTTC
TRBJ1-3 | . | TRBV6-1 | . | CASSVPIVGNTIYF | TGTGCCAGCAGTGTACCTATTGTTGGCAACACCATATATTTT
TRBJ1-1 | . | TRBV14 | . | CASSTKTPGFTEAFF | TGTGCCAGCAGCACCAAAACCCCGGGATTTACTGAAGCTTTCTTT
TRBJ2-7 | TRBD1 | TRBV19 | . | CARGTGRSEQYF | TGTGCCAGAGGGACAGGGCGGTCCGAGCAGTACTTC
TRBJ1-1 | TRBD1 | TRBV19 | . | CASSSRTGTATEAFF | TGTGCCAGTAGTTCTCGGACAGGGACGGCCACTGAAGCTTTCTTT
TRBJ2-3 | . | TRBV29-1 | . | CSVRFGGLYTDTQYF | TGCAGCGTCCGTTTCGGGGGACTTTACACAGATACGCAGTATTTT
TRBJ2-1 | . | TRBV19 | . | CASSRAGPSSYNEQFF | TGTGCCAGTAGTAGGGCAGGGCCTAGCTCCTACAATGAGCAGTTCTTC
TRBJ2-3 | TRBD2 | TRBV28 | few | CASRGAGGLVDTQYF | TGTGCCAGCAGAGGAGCGGGGGGCCTGGTAGATACGCAGTATTTT
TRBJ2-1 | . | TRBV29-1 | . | CSVGTTYNEQFF | TGCAGCGTTGGGACTACCTACAATGAGCAGTTCTTC
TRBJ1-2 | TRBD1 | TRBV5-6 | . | CASSLGTGGLYGYTF | TGTGCCAGCAGCTTGGGGACAGGGGGCCTCTATGGCTACACCTTC
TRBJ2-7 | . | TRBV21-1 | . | CASSGSGTSGGSYEQYF | TGTGCCAGCAGCGGATCCGGGACTAGCGGGGGTTCCTACGAGCAGTACTTC
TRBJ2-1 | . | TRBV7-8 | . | CASSLSRGEQFF | TGTGCCAGCAGCTTATCCCGGGGTGAGCAGTTCTTC
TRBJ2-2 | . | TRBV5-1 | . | CASSLEPGGAAGELFF | TGCGCCAGCAGCTTGGAGCCGGGGGGCGCGGCCGGGGAGCTGTTTTTT
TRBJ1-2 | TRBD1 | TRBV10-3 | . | CAISGTGGLNYGYTF | TGTGCCATATCCGGGACAGGGGGACTCAACTATGGCTACACCTTC
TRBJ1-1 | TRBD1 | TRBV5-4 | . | CASSWGQMNTEAFF | TGTGCCAGCAGTTGGGGACAGATGAACACTGAAGCTTTCTTT
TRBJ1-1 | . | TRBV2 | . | CASSEQGSEAFF | TGTGCCAGCAGTGAACAGGGCAGTGAAGCTTTCTTT
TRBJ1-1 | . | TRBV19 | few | CASSISRANTEAFF | TGTGCCAGTAGTATAAGTCGTGCAAACACTGAAGCTTTCTTT
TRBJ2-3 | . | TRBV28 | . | CASTGTDPAAYTQYF | TGTGCCAGCACTGGGACCGACCCGGCCGCTTATACGCAGTATTTT
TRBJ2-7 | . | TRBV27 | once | CASSREYSSYEQYF | TGTGCCAGCTCGAGGGAGTATAGCTCCTACGAGCAGTACTTC
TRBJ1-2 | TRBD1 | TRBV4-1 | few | CASSQASRDSNYGYTF | TGCGCCAGCAGCCAAGCGTCCAGGGACAGTAACTATGGCTACACCTTC
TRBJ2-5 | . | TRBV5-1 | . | CASSLVAETQYF | TGCGCCAGCAGCTTGGTGGCAGAGACCCAGTACTTC
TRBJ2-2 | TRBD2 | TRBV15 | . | CATSRDIVRLAGRNTGELFF | TGTGCCACCAGCAGAGACATCGTGAGACTAGCGGGTAGAAACACCGGGGAGCTGTTTTTT
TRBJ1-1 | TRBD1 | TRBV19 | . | CASSGMDRWGEAFF | TGTGCCAGTAGTGGAATGGACAGGTGGGGCGAAGCTTTCTTT
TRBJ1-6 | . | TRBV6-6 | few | CASSYSYRADSPLHF | TGTGCCAGCAGTTACTCCTACAGGGCAGATTCACCCCTCCACTTT
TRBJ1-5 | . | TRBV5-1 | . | CASSTGGKDQPQHF | TGCGCCAGCAGCACGGGGGGTAAGGATCAGCCCCAGCATTTT
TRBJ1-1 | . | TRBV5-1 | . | CASSPLRGRENTEAFF | TGCGCCAGCAGCCCCCTTCGGGGGCGGGAGAACACTGAAGCTTTCTTT
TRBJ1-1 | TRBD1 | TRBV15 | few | CATSRAGTGIFF | TGTGCCACCAGCAGAGCAGGGACAGGGATTTTCTTT
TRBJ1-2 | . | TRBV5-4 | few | CASSPDQGNYGYTF | TGTGCCAGCAGCCCTGATCAGGGGAACTATGGCTACACCTTC
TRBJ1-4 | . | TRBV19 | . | CASSQQGSNEKLFF | TGTGCCAGTAGTCAGCAGGGTTCTAATGAAAAACTGTTTTTT
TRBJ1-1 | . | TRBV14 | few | CASSRIGLSRAFF | TGTGCCAGCAGCCGAATTGGTCTTTCTCGGGCTTTCTTT
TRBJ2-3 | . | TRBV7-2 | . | CASSQPGAGNTQYF | TGTGCCAGCAGCCAGCCGGGGGCGGGTAATACGCAGTATTTT
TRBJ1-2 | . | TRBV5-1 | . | CASYEAGGFGYGYTF | TGCGCCAGCTACGAGGCGGGGGGCTTCGGCTATGGCTACACCTTC
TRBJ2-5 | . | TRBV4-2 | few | CASSRRTGEVETQYF | TGTGCCAGCAGCCGACGGACCGGGGAGGTGGAGACCCAGTACTTC
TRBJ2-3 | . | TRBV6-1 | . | CASSEDRGGDTQYF | TGTGCCAGCAGTGAAGATAGGGGCGGAGATACGCAGTATTTT
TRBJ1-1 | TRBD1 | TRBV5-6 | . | CASSPTVGTGDAFF | TGTGCCAGCAGCCCCACCGTTGGGACAGGGGACGCTTTCTTT
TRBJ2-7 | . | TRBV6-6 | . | CASSYAGHSYEQYF | TGTGCCAGCAGTTACGCGGGACACAGCTACGAGCAGTACTTC
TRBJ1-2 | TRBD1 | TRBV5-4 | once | CASRNRQGARGYTF | TGTGCCAGCAGGAATAGACAGGGGGCGCGAGGCTACACCTTC
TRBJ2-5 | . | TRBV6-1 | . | CASLLGSGQTQYF | TGTGCCAGCCTCTTAGGGAGTGGTCAGACCCAGTACTTC
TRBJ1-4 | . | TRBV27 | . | CASSLGGGKKLFF | TGTGCCAGCAGTTTAGGAGGGGGGAAAAAACTGTTTTTT
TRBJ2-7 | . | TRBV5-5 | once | CASSLEGIYEQYF | TGTGCCAGCAGCTTGGAAGGGATCTACGAGCAGTACTTC
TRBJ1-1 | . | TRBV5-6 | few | CASSLFQGAPTEAFF | TGTGCCAGCAGCTTGTTCCAAGGGGCGCCCACTGAAGCTTTCTTT
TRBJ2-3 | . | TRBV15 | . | CATSRDKAVTDTQYF | TGTGCCACCAGCAGAGATAAAGCGGTAACAGATACGCAGTATTTT
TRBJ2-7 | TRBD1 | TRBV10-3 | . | CAISVGQGPYEQYF | TGTGCCATCAGTGTGGGACAGGGGCCCTACGAGCAGTACTTC
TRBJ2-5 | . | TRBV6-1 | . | CASSGTGLSETQYF | TGTGCCAGCAGTGGGACTGGACTAAGCGAGACCCAGTACTTC